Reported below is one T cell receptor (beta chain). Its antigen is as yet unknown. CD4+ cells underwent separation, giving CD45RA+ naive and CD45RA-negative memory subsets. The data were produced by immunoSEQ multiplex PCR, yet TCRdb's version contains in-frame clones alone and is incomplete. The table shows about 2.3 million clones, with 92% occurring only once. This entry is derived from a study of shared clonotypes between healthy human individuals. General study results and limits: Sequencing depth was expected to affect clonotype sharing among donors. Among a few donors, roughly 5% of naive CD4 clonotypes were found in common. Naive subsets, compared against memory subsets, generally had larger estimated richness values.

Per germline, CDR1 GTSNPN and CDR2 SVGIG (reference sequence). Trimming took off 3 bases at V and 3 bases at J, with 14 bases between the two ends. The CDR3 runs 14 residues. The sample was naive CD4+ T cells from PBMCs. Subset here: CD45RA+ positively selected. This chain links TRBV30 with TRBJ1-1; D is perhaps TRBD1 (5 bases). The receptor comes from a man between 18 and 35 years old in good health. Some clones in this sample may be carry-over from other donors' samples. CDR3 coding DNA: TGTGCCTGGAGCACCGCATGGGGGTACACTGAAGCTTTCTTT. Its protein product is CAWSTAWGYTEAFF. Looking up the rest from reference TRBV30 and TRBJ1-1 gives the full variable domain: SQTIHQWPATLVQPVGSPLSLECTVEGTSNPNLYWYRQAAGRGLQLLFYSVGIGQISSEVPQNLSASRPQDRQFILSSKKLLLSDSGFYLCAWSTAWGYTEAFFGQGTRLTVV.